One and the same sample provided the 32 T cell receptor beta chains below, sequenced in a study of blood T cell repertoires in COVID-19. Some clones are missing from TCRdb's copy, which holds only in-frame ones; the method was immunoSEQ multiplex PCR. Among roughly 200,000 clones listed, roughly 92% were seen once. The sample taken for sequencing was peripheral blood. Every receptor here comes from a man aged 25 to 40 with COVID-19, enrolled during active disease.

The rearrangement joins TRBV6-5 to TRBJ1-5; the D gene is possibly TRBD1 (5 bases). The CDR3 is made up of 14 amino acids. Between the trimmed V and J ends, which lost 6 bases and 0 bases, there was a span of 9 bases. Germline lookup yields CDR1 MNHEY and CDR2 SVGAGI. This chain's CDR3 is CASSAQASNQPQHF. The CDR3 DNA reads as TGTGCCAGCAGCGCACAGGCTAGCAATCAGCCCCAGCATTTT.

The chain carries TRBV30 and TRBJ1-2; no reliable D call. Germline-derived CDR1 and CDR2 are GTSNPN and SVGIG (reference sequence). The CDR3 runs 13 residues. V was shortened by 2 bases and J by 6 bases, with 13 bases between the two germline ends. CDR3 DNA: TGTGCCTGGAGTATAGGACCCGGGGATGGCTACACCTTC. It codes for CAWSIGPGDGYTF.

The gene calls are TRBV3-1 (or the pseudogene TRBV3-2) and TRBJ2-3; TRBD2 is a possible D gene (6 bases). V was shortened by 0 bases and J by 0 bases, with 10 bases between the two germline ends. Germline V gives CDR1 LGHDT, CDR2 YNNKEL (reference sequence). CDR3 length: 16 residues. As DNA, the CDR3 is TGTGCCAGCAGCCAAGATCGCGGGACTAGCACAGATACGCAGTATTTT. Protein sequence: CASSQDRGTSTDTQYF.

In regard to this clone: The junction shows a germline mismatch at one end, possibly a read error. This chain uses TRBV5-1 with TRBJ1-1; TRBD1 matches at 9 bases. Per the germline V gene, CDR1 is SGHRS and CDR2 is YFSETQ. This CDR3 contains 16 residues. The CDR3 DNA reads TGCGCCAGCAGCCCAATGGACAGGGGCGCTTACACCGAAGCTTTCTTT. It codes for CASSPMDRGAYTEAFF.

V is TRBV11-2 and J is TRBJ1-1, with TRBD1 matching over 7 bases. The ends lost 5 bases at V and 3 bases at J; junction bases unmatched: 3. CDR3 length: 13 residues. In germline, CDR1 is SGHAT, CDR2 FQNNGV. The CDR3 loop is CASSTDRDTEAFF. In nucleotides, the CDR3 is TGTGCCAGCAGCACCGACAGGGACACTGAAGCTTTCTTT.

The chain is built from TRBV2 and TRBJ1-2; D gene uncertain. Germline V CDR1 and CDR2: SNHLY, FYNNEI. V was cut by 7 bases and J by 6 bases, with 15 bases left in between. The CDR3 is 13 residues long. Here the CDR3 reads CASTPDLDDGYTF. The DNA of the CDR3 is TGTGCCAGCACTCCGGACTTGGATGATGGCTACACCTTC.

V gene TRBV30 combines with J gene TRBJ2-7; 7 bases map to TRBD1. V trimming: 8 bases; J trimming: 6 bases; junction bases outside the gene matches: 13. The CDR3 length is 13 residues. CDR1 and CDR2 (germline): GTSNPN, SVGIG (reference sequence). The CDR3 sequence: CAGIRTGSVEQYF. The CDR3 bases are TGTGCCGGGATTCGGACAGGATCGGTCGAGCAGTACTTC.

The chain is built from TRBV9 and TRBJ1-1, with a possible D match to TRBD1 (6 bases). This CDR3 spans 13 amino acids. Germline CDR1 and CDR2: SGDLS and YYNGEE. The V and J ends lost 4 bases and 11 bases respectively, with 18 bases between them. CDR3 in amino acids: CASSPSQGRRAFF. DNA of the CDR3: TGTGCCAGCAGCCCCTCCCAGGGGCGGCGGGCTTTCTTT.

The gene calls are TRBV14 and TRBJ2-5; perhaps TRBD2 as D (5 bases). Germline V gives CDR1 SGHDN, CDR2 FVKESK. V lost 1 base, J lost 1 base, and 16 bases lay in between. There are 17 residues in the CDR3. Here the CDR3 reads CASSQVGVAVAQETQYF. DNA for the CDR3: TGTGCCAGCAGCCAAGTGGGAGTCGCGGTCGCCCAAGAGACCCAGTACTTC.

The chain joins TRBV24-1 to TRBJ1-5; D ambiguous. Deletions cut 4 bases from V and 0 bases from J, with 6 bases between. This CDR3 comprises 14 residues. The germline gives CDR1 KGHDR, CDR2 SFDVKD. CDR3 sequence (DNA): TGTGCCACCAGTGAGCAGAATAGCAATCAGCCCCAGCATTTT. Amino acids: CATSEQNSNQPQHF.

In DNA form, the CDR3 reads TGCGCCAGCAGCCACCCGAGGGAGGAAGTGGGGACTGAAGCTTTCTTT. Translation gives CASSHPREEVGTEAFF. The gene calls are TRBV5-1 and TRBJ1-1; no clear D gene. Germline-derived CDR1 and CDR2 are SGHRS and YFSETQ. The CDR3 runs 16 residues. V lost 4 bases and J 5 bases, leaving 21 bases between the germline ends.

This sequence joins TRBV4-1 and TRBJ1-2; 8 bases agree with TRBD1. V shed 2 bases and J 8 bases; nucleotides not matched to a gene: 4. The CDR3 totals 13 residues. The germline V gene has CDR1 MGHRA and CDR2 YSYEKL. Here the CDR3 DNA reads TGCGCCAGCAGCCAAACAGGGGGAAAGGGCTACACCTTC. The encoded protein is CASSQTGGKGYTF.

The chain links TRBV5-1 to TRBJ1-2, with D possibly TRBD1 on 6 matching bases. V lost 4 bases to trimming and J lost 6 bases, with 13 bases between them. The CDR3 has 13 residues. Germline V gene sequence: CDR1 SGHRS, CDR2 YFSETQ. In DNA, the CDR3 is TGCGCCAGCAGCGGTACAGGGAGAGATGGCTACACCTTC. The encoded protein is CASSGTGRDGYTF.

The chain links TRBV27 to TRBJ1-3; 9 bases agree with TRBD1. The CDR3 is 16 residues long. The germline V gene has CDR1 MNHEY and CDR2 SMNVEV (reference sequence). The V and J ends lost 2 bases and 2 bases, in that order; junction bases with no gene match: 4. Here the CDR3 DNA reads TGTGCCAGCAGTTTAACAGGGGGCTTTGCTGGAAACACCATATATTTT. Translation: CASSLTGGFAGNTIYF.

The genes are TRBV5-3 and TRBJ1-1; unclear D gene. TRBV5-3 is an ORF, with its function uncertain. This CDR3 spans 14 amino acids. Trimming removed 1 base from V and 5 bases from J, with 12 bases in between. The CDR3 DNA follows: TGTGCCAGAAGCTTGTTTTCCCGGAGAACTGAAGCTTTCTTT. Translating it yields CARSLFSRRTEAFF.

V is TRBV11-2 and J is TRBJ2-2; TRBD2 is a possible D gene (5 bases). Trimming removed 1 base from V and 4 bases from J, with 10 bases in between. The germline V gene encodes CDR1 SGHAT and CDR2 FQNNGV. This CDR3 is built from 15 residues. The CDR3 spells CASSLASGVTGELFF. CDR3 nucleotide sequence: TGTGCCAGCAGCTTAGCCAGCGGAGTCACCGGGGAGCTGTTTTTT.

The DNA of the CDR3 is TGCGCCAGCAGCCCCCGGACAGGGAACTATGGCTACACCTTC. This gives the protein CASSPRTGNYGYTF. This chain connects TRBV5-1 to TRBJ1-2; the match to TRBD1 covers 8 bases. CDR3 size: 14 residues. From germline, CDR1 is SGHRS and CDR2 YFSETQ. V dropped 4 bases and J dropped 2; count of bases not matched to a gene: 4.

The chain carries TRBV4-1 and TRBJ1-2; 7 bases map to TRBD1. Germline-derived CDR1 and CDR2 are MGHRA and YSYEKL. There are 17 residues in the CDR3. V shed 2 bases and J 2 bases; nucleotides not matched to a gene: 11. The chain's CDR3 is CASSQTPGQLTNYGYTF. In DNA, the CDR3 is TGCGCCAGCAGCCAAACACCGGGACAGCTAACAAACTATGGCTACACCTTC.

This chain links TRBV6-1 with TRBJ1-1; tentatively, D is TRBD1 (5 bases). The CDR3 covers 14 residues. V was trimmed by 3 bases and J by 3 bases, leaving 11 bases between them. The germline V gene encodes CDR1 MNHNS and CDR2 SASEGT. The CDR3 loop reads CASSDGGADTEAFF. DNA for the CDR3: TGTGCCAGCAGTGATGGAGGGGCGGACACTGAAGCTTTCTTT.

The V gene is TRBV6-5, the J gene TRBJ1-5; D is uncertain. The V and J ends lost 2 bases and 0 bases respectively, with 8 bases between them. The CDR3 runs to 15 residues. CDR1 and CDR2 (germline): MNHEY, SVGAGI. The CDR3 nucleotides are TGTGCCAGCAGTTACAGACATAGTAGCAATCAGCCCCAGCATTTT. It is translated as CASSYRHSSNQPQHF.

V and J are TRBV28 and TRBJ1-6; TRBD1 might be the D (6 bases). Trimming removed 4 bases from V and 8 bases from J, with 15 bases in between. Germline V lookup: CDR1 MDHEN, CDR2 SYDVKM. The CDR3 spans 15 residues. The CDR3 loop is CASSWTDGTDSPLHF. CDR3 sequence (DNA): TGTGCCAGCAGTTGGACAGACGGTACGGATTCACCCCTCCACTTT.

The chain links TRBV6-2 or TRBV6-3 to TRBJ1-1, with TRBD1 matching 8 bases. This CDR3 has 15 residues. The junction had 7 bases not matched to a gene; V was cut back by 5 bases and J by 2 bases. The germline CDR1 and CDR2 sequences are MNHEY and SVGEGT. Written as DNA, the CDR3 is TGTGCCAGCAGTAAAAATACAGGGGGTAACACTGAAGCTTTCTTT. Protein sequence: CASSKNTGGNTEAFF.

This chain joins TRBV5-1 and TRBJ1-6; D not certain. V lost 4 bases and J 10 bases, leaving 18 bases between the germline ends. Germline V lookup: CDR1 SGHRS, CDR2 YFSETQ. The CDR3 is made up of 15 amino acids. CDR3 nucleotide sequence: TGCGCCAGCAGCCCCCGGGTCGAGGGTCAATCACCCCTCCACTTT. The encoded protein is CASSPRVEGQSPLHF.

The chain links TRBV5-1 to TRBJ1-4; TRBD1 is a possible D gene (5 bases). The CDR3 spans 16 residues. V was clipped by 0 bases and J by 5 bases, with 14 bases between them. Germline loops: CDR1 SGHRS, CDR2 YFSETQ. Written as DNA, the CDR3 is TGCGCCAGCAGCTTGGATGGTAGGGGCGAGAATGAAAAACTGTTTTTT. This codes for CASSLDGRGENEKLFF.

The J gene is TRBJ2-7, the V gene TRBV5-1; 7 bases match TRBD1. The CDR3 loop spans 15 amino acids. Germline V CDR1 and CDR2: SGHRS, YFSETQ. The V and J ends lost 4 bases and 2 bases, in that order; junction bases with no gene match: 9. Written as DNA, the CDR3 is TGCGCCAGCAGCAGGACAGGAAGGGATGCCTACGAGCAGTACTTC. Its translation is CASSRTGRDAYEQYF.

The CDR3 is CASSLQGGADTQYF. The CDR3 DNA follows: TGTGCCAGCAGCTTGCAGGGGGGTGCAGATACGCAGTATTTT. V gene TRBV13 combines with J gene TRBJ2-3; weak D call: TRBD1 (7 bases). Germline V gene data show CDR1 as PRHDT and CDR2 as FYEKMQ (reference sequence). Trimming stripped 3 bases from V and 4 bases from J, with 11 bases between. The CDR3 is made up of 14 amino acids.

The rearrangement uses TRBV19 and TRBJ1-2, with D hard to call. CDR1 and CDR2 (germline): LNHDA, SQIVND (reference sequence). The germline V and J ends were trimmed by 3 bases and 6 bases, with 11 bases remaining between them. The CDR3 covers 13 residues. The CDR3, as DNA: TGTGCCAGTAGTATCTGGAGGGATCATGGCTACACCTTC. Translated: CASSIWRDHGYTF.

In its sample, this clone was seen once. The rearrangement uses TRBV5-5 and TRBJ1-2, with 10 bases identical to TRBD1. V lost 3 bases and J lost 6; bases outside the gene matches: 2. CDR3 length: 13 residues. From germline, CDR1 is SGHKS and CDR2 YYEKEE (reference sequence). The CDR3 loop is CASSSTGGNGYTF. The CDR3 DNA sequence: TGTGCCAGCAGCTCGACAGGGGGCAATGGCTACACCTTC.

The chain couples TRBV6-5 to TRBJ2-7, with a weak D call TRBD1 (5 bases). Trimming removed 2 bases from V and 4 bases from J, with 15 bases in between. The CDR3 length is 15 residues. Per the germline V gene, CDR1 is MNHEY and CDR2 is SVGAGI. In DNA, the CDR3 is TGTGCCAGCAGTTACCAGGCAGGGCTTCGGTACGAGCAGTACTTC. Protein product: CASSYQAGLRYEQYF.

V and J are TRBV7-6 and TRBJ2-1; TRBD2 agrees at 14 bases. The CDR3 runs 15 residues. Germline CDR1 is SGHVS and CDR2 is FNYEAQ. V lost 5 bases to trimming and J lost 14 bases; unmatched junction nucleotides: 11. The CDR3 spells CASSATGTSGGWEFF. In nucleotides, the CDR3 is TGTGCCAGCAGCGCAACCGGGACTAGCGGGGGTTGGGAGTTCTTC.

The chain has TRBV30 and TRBJ2-7; D perhaps matches TRBD1 (5 bases). V was pared by 2 bases and J by 3 bases, with 11 bases between. CDR3 length: 13 residues. CDR1 and CDR2 from the germline V gene are GTSNPN and SVGIG (reference sequence). CDR3 residues: CAWSPGILYEQYF. The DNA for the CDR3 is TGTGCCTGGAGTCCAGGGATACTCTACGAGCAGTACTTC.

The J gene is TRBJ2-7, the V gene TRBV21-1; no check of the table's D call, TRBD1, against the DNA was made. TRBV21-1 is a pseudogene. The CDR3 length is 19 residues. CDR3 in amino acids: CASSKALCVGQGPPYEQYF. CDR3 bases: TGTGCCAGCAGCAAAGCGCTTTGTGTAGGGCAGGGGCCCCCCTACGAGCAGTACTTC.